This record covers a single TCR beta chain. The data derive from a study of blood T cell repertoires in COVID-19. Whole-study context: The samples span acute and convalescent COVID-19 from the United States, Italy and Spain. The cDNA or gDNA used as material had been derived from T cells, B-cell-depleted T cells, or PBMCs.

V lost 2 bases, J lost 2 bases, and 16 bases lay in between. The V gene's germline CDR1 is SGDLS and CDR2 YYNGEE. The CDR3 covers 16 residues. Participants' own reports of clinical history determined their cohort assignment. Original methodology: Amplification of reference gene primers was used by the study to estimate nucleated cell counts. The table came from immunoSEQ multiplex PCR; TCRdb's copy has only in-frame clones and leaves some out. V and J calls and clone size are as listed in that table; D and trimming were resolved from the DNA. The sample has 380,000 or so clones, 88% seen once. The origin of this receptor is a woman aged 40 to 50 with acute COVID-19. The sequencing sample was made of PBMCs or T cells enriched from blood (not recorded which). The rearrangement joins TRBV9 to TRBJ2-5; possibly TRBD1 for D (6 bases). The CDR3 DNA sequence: TGTGCCAGCAGCGTGGACACGGGACATTTACAAGAGACCCAGTACTTC. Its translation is CASSVDTGHLQETQYF.